Below, 30 T cell receptor beta chains from the same sample are listed, as sequenced in a study of T cells after yellow fever vaccination. TCRdb analysed the 5' RACE reads with MiXCR anew, one entry per CDR3 protein. The sample lists 450,000 to 650,000 distinct CDR3 sequences, 13% seen once, with over 12% in the top ten. Sequencing used PBMCs, obtained on the day of the yellow fever booster vaccination. The receptor set was obtained from a man younger than 45 who received the YFV17D yellow fever vaccine.

This clonotype occurred a few times. The chain is built from TRBV11-1 and TRBJ2-3, with 9 bases fitting TRBD2. The CDR3 covers 19 residues. Unmatched junction bases numbered 11, after V lost 1 base and J lost 0 bases. The V gene's germline CDR1 is SGHAT and CDR2 FQDESV (reference sequence). DNA for the CDR3: TGTGCCAGCAGCTTAGATGCTAGCGGGATGGTCGCTAGCACAGATACGCAGTATTTT. Its translation is CASSLDASGMVASTDTQYF. Variable domain in full (rest from reference TRBV11-1 and TRBJ2-3): EAEVAQSPRYKITEKSQAVAFWCDPISGHATLYWYRQILGQGPELLVQFQDESVVDDSQLPKDRFSAERLKGVDSTLKIQPAELGDSAMYLCASSLDASGMVASTDTQYFGPGTRLTVL.

This clonotype was seen only a few times. The chain carries TRBV7-9 and TRBJ2-5; 7 bases map to TRBD2. Germline CDR1 SEHNR, CDR2 FQNEAQ (reference sequence). Trimming took 5 bases from V and 5 from J; bases not matched to a gene: 8. The CDR3 spans 14 residues. The CDR3 sequence: CASSIILGGETQYF. CDR3 in DNA: TGTGCCAGCAGCATAATATTGGGGGGGGAGACCCAGTACTTC.

This chain connects TRBV5-1 to TRBJ2-3; D is ambiguous. The germline CDR1 and CDR2 sequences are SGHRS and YFSETQ. CDR3 size: 16 residues. The V gene lost 4 bases and the J gene lost 3 bases, with 18 bases spanning the gap. The CDR3 spells CASSPTPAGRTDTQYF. In nucleotides, the CDR3 is TGCGCCAGCAGCCCTACTCCAGCCGGGCGGACAGATACGCAGTATTTT.

This clonotype was seen more than once but under ten times. The genes are TRBV20-1 and TRBJ2-5, with D possibly matching TRBD1 (5 bases). CDR1 and CDR2 from the germline V gene are DFQATT and SNEGSKA (reference sequence). Deletions cut 4 bases from V and 1 base from J, with 10 bases between. This CDR3 region has 13 residues. CDR3 sequence reads: CSATSTAQETQYF. The CDR3 DNA is TGCAGTGCTACATCGACAGCCCAAGAGACCCAGTACTTC.

This clonotype was seen ten or more times. The chain employs TRBV9 and TRBJ2-2; D not certain. The V end lost 2 bases, the J end lost 4 bases, and 3 bases lay between the germline ends. The CDR3 contains 12 residues. The germline CDR1 and CDR2 sequences are SGDLS and YYNGEE. CDR3 sequence reads: CASSVGTGELFF. CDR3 bases: TGTGCCAGCAGCGTGGGCACCGGGGAGCTGTTTTTT.

The table lists this clonotype with many counts. The chain joins TRBV5-1 to TRBJ2-5; TRBD2 is a possible D gene (5 bases). This CDR3 contains 13 residues. V was cut by 3 bases and J by 4 bases, with 10 bases left in between. Germline assignment: CDR1 SGHRS and CDR2 YFSETQ. The CDR3 here is CASSSTRPETQYF. CDR3 sequence (DNA): TGCGCCAGCAGCTCCACTAGACCAGAGACCCAGTACTTC.

The chain employs TRBV28 and TRBJ2-2, with D unresolved. The CDR3 length is 15 residues. CDR1 and CDR2 (germline): MDHEN, SYDVKM. The V end lost 5 bases, the J end lost 0 bases, and 10 bases lay between the germline ends. CDR3 protein: CASSPPYPNTGELFF. The CDR3, as DNA: TGTGCCAGCAGTCCTCCCTACCCGAACACCGGGGAGCTGTTTTTT.

The chain carries TRBV6-1 and TRBJ2-1; no clear D gene. There are 14 residues in the CDR3. Germline lookup yields CDR1 MNHNS and CDR2 SASEGT. The germline V and J ends were trimmed by 7 bases and 6 bases, with 16 bases remaining between them. The CDR3, as DNA: TGTGCCAGCATCGAAGGTCTCGCGGCCAATGAGCAGTTCTTC. Translation: CASIEGLAANEQFF.

J is TRBJ2-7 and V is TRBV12-3 or TRBV12-4, with D perhaps assigned TRBD1 or TRBD2 (5 bases each). Trimming removed 5 bases from V and 1 base from J, with 21 bases in between. This CDR3 spans 17 amino acids. This chain's CDR3 is CASSARSREPRSYEQYF. The CDR3 coding sequence is TGTGCCAGCAGTGCGCGAAGCAGGGAGCCCCGATCCTACGAGCAGTACTTC.

This clonotype was seen a handful of times. The gene calls are TRBV19 and TRBJ2-7, with D possibly matching TRBD2 (6 bases). This CDR3 region has 13 residues. The V gene's germline CDR1 is LNHDA and CDR2 SQIVND (reference sequence). Trimming pared 7 bases from V and 9 bases from J, leaving 19 bases between. CDR3 protein: CASKDGGSFGQYF. The CDR3 DNA sequence: TGTGCCAGTAAGGATGGGGGGAGCTTCGGGCAGTACTTC.

The chain recombines TRBV23-1 with TRBJ1-4; no reliable D call. TRBV23-1 is known as an ORF, though its function is uncertain. CDR3 length equals 15 residues. Trimming took off 0 bases at V and 7 bases at J, with 12 bases between the two ends. The CDR3 nucleotides read TGCGCCAGCAGTCAATCTGACGGGAAGGGTGAAAAACTGTTTTTT. Translating it yields CASSQSDGKGEKLFF.

The CDR3 region is CASSLGGSFRNEQFF. The CDR3 region has the DNA TGTGCCAGCAGCTTAGGCGGGAGCTTTCGAAATGAGCAGTTCTTC. This chain links TRBV7-8 with TRBJ2-1, with TRBD2 identical over 7 bases. This CDR3 is built from 15 residues. Germline loops: CDR1 SGHVS, CDR2 FQNEAQ. With 1 base clipped from V and 7 bases from J, the junction kept 7 bases outside the gene matches.

This clonotype was counted a few times. V and J are TRBV7-2 and TRBJ2-7, with TRBD1 matching over 7 bases. V lost 4 bases to trimming and J lost 7 bases; unmatched junction nucleotides: 16. This CDR3 spans 16 amino acids. Germline loops: CDR1 SGHTA, CDR2 FQGNSA. The CDR3 sequence is CASSSTGTPGSREQYF. Written as DNA, the CDR3 is TGTGCCAGCAGCTCGACAGGGACCCCAGGGTCGCGGGAGCAGTACTTC.

This clonotype was seen only a few times. The chain's CDR3 is CASSQPGNTGELFF. The CDR3 region has the DNA TGTGCCAGCAGCCAACCGGGGAACACCGGGGAGCTGTTTTTT. The chain couples TRBV3-1 to TRBJ2-2; no clear D. The germline V gene encodes CDR1 LGHDT and CDR2 YNNKEL (reference sequence). CDR3 length equals 14 residues. V was trimmed by 2 bases and J by 1 base, leaving 5 bases between them.

This chain links TRBV29-1 with TRBJ2-1; TRBD2 is a possible D gene (5 bases). CDR3 length equals 10 residues. V lost 7 bases and J lost 15, with 16 bases in between. CDR1 SQVTM and CDR2 ANQGSEA come from the germline V gene. The CDR3 reads CSAEGGPRFF. In DNA, the CDR3 is TGCAGCGCTGAGGGCGGGCCAAGGTTCTTC.

This clonotype was seen a few times. The chain uses TRBV6-6 and TRBJ2-7; D is possibly TRBD1 (6 bases). V lost 8 bases and J lost 7, with 12 bases in between. Germline V lookup: CDR1 MNHNY, CDR2 SVGAGI (reference sequence). This CDR3 region has 11 residues. DNA of the CDR3: TGTGCCAGCCAAGACAGGACTGAGCAGTACTTC. Its translation: CASQDRTEQYF.

This clonotype was seen a few times. The CDR3 bases are TGTGCCAGCAGCGTAACGGGCGGGACGGCTTACACCGGGGAGCTGTTTTTT. Protein: CASSVTGGTAYTGELFF. The rearrangement joins TRBV9 to TRBJ2-2; TRBD2 might be the D (6 bases). This CDR3 contains 17 residues. V was cut by 1 base and J by 3 bases, with 16 bases left in between. Per germline, CDR1 SGDLS and CDR2 YYNGEE.

The chain carries TRBV5-1 and TRBJ2-5; D tentatively reads TRBD1 or TRBD2 (5 bases each). V was trimmed by 0 bases and J by 4 bases, leaving 13 bases between them. Germline CDR1 SGHRS, CDR2 YFSETQ. This CDR3 is 15 amino acids long. In DNA form, the CDR3 reads TGCGCCAGCAGCTTGGGGGGGATGGAGGCAGAGACCCAGTACTTC. It specifies CASSLGGMEAETQYF.

This clonotype turned up a few times. CDR3 region: CASSDDRGARKLFF. Here the CDR3 DNA reads TGTGCCAGCAGTGATGACAGGGGAGCGCGGAAACTGTTTTTT. The V gene is TRBV25-1, the J gene TRBJ1-4, with 8 bases fitting TRBD1. Germline CDR1 MGHDK, CDR2 SYGVNS. The V segment lost 3 bases and the J segment 11 bases; nucleotides outside the gene matches: 8. CDR3 length: 14 amino acids.

The rearrangement links TRBV19 to TRBJ2-5; TRBD1 is a possible D gene (6 bases). Between the trimmed V and J ends, which lost 7 bases and 5 bases, there was a span of 20 bases. CDR1 is LNHDA and CDR2 is SQIVND in the germline V gene (reference sequence). The CDR3 sequence is 15 residues long. CDR3 loop: CASTQSGDPVETQYF. DNA of the CDR3: TGTGCCAGTACCCAGTCAGGGGACCCCGTGGAGACCCAGTACTTC.

J is TRBJ1-4 and V is TRBV6-5; TRBD1 agrees at 9 bases. The CDR3 loop spans 17 amino acids. V was clipped by 2 bases and J by 3 bases; unmatched bases: 7. Germline lookup yields CDR1 MNHEY and CDR2 SVGAGI. CDR3: CASSYGDRGDPNEKLFF. The CDR3, as DNA: TGTGCCAGCAGTTACGGCGACAGGGGGGACCCTAATGAAAAACTGTTTTTT.

A few counts support this clonotype. The rearrangement links TRBV9 to TRBJ2-3; D gene ambiguous. Germline V gives CDR1 SGDLS, CDR2 YYNGEE. V lost 0 bases and J lost 2, with 16 bases in between. The length of the CDR3 is 17 residues. DNA of the CDR3: TGTGCCAGCAGCGTAGAAAGTAGGGTATACCACACAGATACGCAGTATTTT. Protein product: CASSVESRVYHTDTQYF.

This clonotype was seen only a few times. The V gene is TRBV7-8, the J gene TRBJ2-1; 9 bases line up with TRBD1. The length of the CDR3 is 16 residues. V was pared by 4 bases and J by 1 base, with 5 bases of the junction left unmatched. The germline V gene encodes CDR1 SGHVS and CDR2 FQNEAQ. CDR3 sequence: CASSSHRGLSYNEQFF. The CDR3 DNA reads TGTGCCAGCAGCTCCCACAGGGGGCTTTCCTACAATGAGCAGTTCTTC.

This clonotype turned up a few times. The rearrangement links TRBV12-3 or TRBV12-4 to TRBJ2-7, with D unclear. The ends were cut back, 3 bases at V and 2 bases at J, with 11 bases in the middle. The CDR3 is 14 amino acids. CDR3 in DNA: TGTGCCAGCAGTTTCGAGCTAGAGGCCTACGAGCAGTACTTC. This codes for CASSFELEAYEQYF.

The chain couples TRBV6-1 to TRBJ2-3, with 10 bases matching TRBD2. The CDR3 is 18 amino acids. V shed 4 bases and J 0 bases; nucleotides not matched to a gene: 10. The V gene's germline CDR1 is MNHNS and CDR2 SASEGT. This CDR3 is CASSGLAGVLVSTDTQYF. CDR3 nucleotides: TGTGCCAGCAGTGGGCTAGCGGGAGTGTTGGTAAGCACAGATACGCAGTATTTT.

This clonotype has a handful of counts. This chain uses TRBV7-2 with TRBJ2-7, with 10 bases aligning to TRBD2. The trim removed 5 bases at V and 5 bases at J, leaving 12 bases unmatched. This CDR3 spans 16 amino acids. Germline V gives CDR1 SGHTA, CDR2 FQGNSA. In DNA, the CDR3 is TGTGCCAGCAGCCCATCTCTAGCGGGAGTTCAAAACGAGCAGTACTTC. It specifies CASSPSLAGVQNEQYF.

V is TRBV6-2 or TRBV6-3 and J is TRBJ2-3; D possibly corresponds to TRBD2 (5 bases). Germline V gives CDR1 MNHEY, CDR2 SVGEGT. The CDR3 consists of 17 residues. Between the trimmed V and J ends, which lost 2 bases and 5 bases, there was a span of 20 bases. The CDR3 nucleotides read TGTGCCAGCAGTTACGGTAGGAGGAACCTGAGGGAAGATACGCAGTATTTT. It yields the protein CASSYGRRNLREDTQYF.

The V gene is TRBV7-6, the J gene TRBJ1-3; D not certain. The germline V and J ends were trimmed by 8 bases and 3 bases, with 5 bases remaining between them. Germline V CDR1 and CDR2: SGHVS, FNYEAQ. The CDR3 totals 11 residues. CDR3: CASAIGNTIYF. In nucleotides, the CDR3 is TGTGCCAGCGCGATTGGAAACACCATATATTTT.

This clonotype has only a few counts. The V and J genes are TRBV6-2 or TRBV6-3 and TRBJ2-7; 9 bases match TRBD2. The CDR3 loop spans 15 amino acids. CDR1 is MNHEY and CDR2 is SVGEGT in the germline V gene. V gave up 4 bases and J gave up 7 bases; unmatched junction bases: 11. The CDR3 loop is CASSLSLAGPEEQYF. The CDR3 DNA sequence: TGTGCCAGCAGTTTAAGTCTAGCGGGACCAGAAGAGCAGTACTTC.

Only a few counts were recorded for this clonotype. The chain uses TRBV18 and TRBJ2-2; D is perhaps TRBD2 (5 bases). V gave up 6 bases and J gave up 7 bases, with 21 bases separating them. This CDR3 contains 16 residues. CDR1 is KGHSH and CDR2 is LQKENI in the germline V gene. CDR3: CASSTDWFLSRGELFF. CDR3 coding DNA: TGTGCCAGCTCTACGGACTGGTTTCTCTCGCGCGGGGAGCTGTTTTTT. The variable domain in full, completed from reference TRBV18 and TRBJ2-2, reads NAGVMQNPRHLVRRRGQEARLRCSPMKGHSHVYWYRQLPEEGLKFMVYLQKENIIDESGMPKERFSAEFPKEGPSILRIQQVVRGDSAAYFCASSTDWFLSRGELFFGEGSRLTVL.